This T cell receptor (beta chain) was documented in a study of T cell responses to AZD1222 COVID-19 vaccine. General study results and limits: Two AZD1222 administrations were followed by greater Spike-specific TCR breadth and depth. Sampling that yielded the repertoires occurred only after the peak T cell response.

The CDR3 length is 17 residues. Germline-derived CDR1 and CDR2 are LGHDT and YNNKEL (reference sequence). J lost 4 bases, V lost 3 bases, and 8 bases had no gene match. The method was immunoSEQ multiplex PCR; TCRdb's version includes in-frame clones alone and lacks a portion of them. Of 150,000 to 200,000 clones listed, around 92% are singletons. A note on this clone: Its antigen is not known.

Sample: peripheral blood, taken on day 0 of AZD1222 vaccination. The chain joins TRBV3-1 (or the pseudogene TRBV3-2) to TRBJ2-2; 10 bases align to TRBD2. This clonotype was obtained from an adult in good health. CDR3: CASSQGPLAGVTGELFF. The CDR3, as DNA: TGTGCCAGCAGCCAGGGTCCTCTAGCGGGGGTCACCGGGGAGCTGTTTTTT.